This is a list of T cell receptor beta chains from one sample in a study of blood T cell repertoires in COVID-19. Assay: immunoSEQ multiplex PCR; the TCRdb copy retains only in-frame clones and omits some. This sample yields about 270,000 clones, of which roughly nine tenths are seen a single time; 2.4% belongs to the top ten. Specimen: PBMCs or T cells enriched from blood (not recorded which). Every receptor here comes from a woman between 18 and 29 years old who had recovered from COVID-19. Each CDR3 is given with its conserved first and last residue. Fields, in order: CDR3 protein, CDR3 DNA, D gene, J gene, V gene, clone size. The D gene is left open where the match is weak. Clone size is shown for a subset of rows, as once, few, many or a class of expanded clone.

CDR3: CASSFQGSTGELFF
DNA: TGTGCCAGCAGCTTTCAGGGATCCACCGGGGAGCTGTTTTTT
D: -
J: TRBJ2-2
V: TRBV11-3
size: -

CDR3: CATQGVTEQYF
DNA: TGTGCCACCCAAGGGGTTACTGAGCAGTACTTC
D: -
J: TRBJ2-7
V: TRBV19
size: -

CDR3: CASSASGGPYEQYF
DNA: TGTGCCAGCAGTGCCAGCGGGGGACCCTACGAGCAGTACTTC
D: TRBD2
J: TRBJ2-7
V: TRBV2
size: -

CDR3: CASSLVGTRVASPLHF
DNA: TGTGCCAGCAGCTTGGTGGGAACTAGGGTGGCTTCACCCCTCCACTTT
D: -
J: TRBJ1-6
V: TRBV5-4
size: -

CDR3: CAISPQGANYGYTF
DNA: TGTGCCATCAGCCCACAGGGAGCTAACTATGGCTACACCTTC
D: -
J: TRBJ1-2
V: TRBV10-3
size: once

CDR3: CASSRWPGTSNEQYF
DNA: TGTGCCAGCAGCCGATGGCCCGGGACTAGCAATGAGCAGTACTTC
D: TRBD2
J: TRBJ2-7
V: TRBV5-4
size: -

CDR3: CASSFEGQGKSTEAFF
DNA: TGTGCCAGCAGTTTCGAAGGACAGGGGAAAAGCACTGAAGCTTTCTTT
D: TRBD1
J: TRBJ1-1
V: TRBV28
size: -

CDR3: CASSFPTSGSSGNTIYF
DNA: TGTGCCAGCAGCTTTCCGACCTCCGGGAGCTCTGGAAACACCATATATTTT
D: -
J: TRBJ1-3
V: TRBV7-9
size: -

CDR3: CASSFYDRGRLTEAFF
DNA: TGTGCCAGCAGTTTTTATGACAGGGGAAGGTTAACTGAAGCTTTCTTT
D: TRBD1
J: TRBJ1-1
V: TRBV27
size: -

CDR3: CASSRTSKRPDTQYF
DNA: TGTGCCAGTAGTCGGACTAGCAAAAGGCCAGATACGCAGTATTTT
D: TRBD2
J: TRBJ2-3
V: TRBV19
size: -

CDR3: CASSDRGPYGYTF
DNA: TGTGCCAGCAGTGACAGGGGGCCCTATGGCTACACCTTC
D: TRBD1
J: TRBJ1-2
V: TRBV6-1
size: -

CDR3: CASSQDPFPEAFF
DNA: TGCGCCAGCAGCCAAGACCCGTTCCCCGAAGCTTTCTTT
D: -
J: TRBJ1-1
V: TRBV4-1
size: -